The 26 T cell receptor beta chains listed next were all sequenced from one sample in a study of blood T cell repertoires in COVID-19. Using immunoSEQ multiplex PCR, the repertoire was profiled, and TCRdb retains in-frame clones only, with some absent. The table shows roughly 110,000 clones, with approximately 84% occurring only once. The sequenced sample was peripheral blood. The receptor source for this set is a man aged 45-65 years with acute or convalescent COVID-19.

V and J are TRBV30 and TRBJ2-7; TRBD1 agrees at 8 bases. After removal of 3 bases from V and 4 bases from J, the junction contained 5 bases not matched to a gene. This CDR3 region has 13 residues. Germline V gene sequence: CDR1 GTSNPN, CDR2 SVGIG (reference sequence). CDR3 region: CAWSRTGRYEQYF. Here the CDR3 DNA reads TGTGCCTGGAGCAGGACAGGGAGGTACGAGCAGTACTTC. Drawing the rest from reference TRBV30 and TRBJ2-7, the complete variable domain is SQTIHQWPATLVQPVGSPLSLECTVEGTSNPNLYWYRQAAGRGLQLLFYSVGIGQISSEVPQNLSASRPQDRQFILSSKKLLLSDSGFYLCAWSRTGRYEQYFGPGTRLTVT.

This chain links TRBV6-5 with TRBJ1-2; D perhaps matches TRBD1 (5 bases). The CDR3 is 12 residues long. V shed 10 bases and J shed 4 bases, with 13 bases lying between them. The germline V gene has CDR1 MNHEY and CDR2 SVGAGI. The CDR3: CATWGGSYGYTF. Written as DNA, the CDR3 is TGTGCCACCTGGGGCGGCAGCTATGGCTACACCTTC.

This clone showed up just once. The J gene is TRBJ2-7, the V gene TRBV9; D perhaps matches TRBD2 (6 bases). The CDR3 runs 15 residues. V was cut by 4 bases and J by 5 bases, with 19 bases left in between. CDR1 and CDR2 (germline): SGDLS, YYNGEE. For the CDR3, the DNA is TGTGCCAGCAGCCCCTCGGACTACCCGTTTGACGAGCAGTACTTC. This gives the protein CASSPSDYPFDEQYF.

This chain uses TRBV18 with TRBJ2-3, with 11 bases that match TRBD2. Losses at the gene ends were 3 bases for V and 4 bases for J; bases not matched to a gene: 3. The CDR3 runs 15 residues. Germline V CDR1 and CDR2: KGHSH, LQKENI. CDR3 nucleotide sequence: TGTGCCAGCTCACCTAGCGGGGGGGCCCCAGATACGCAGTATTTT. This translates into CASSPSGGAPDTQYF.

The J gene is TRBJ1-2, the V gene TRBV29-1; D is perhaps TRBD1 (6 bases). Looked up from germline, CDR1 is SQVTM and CDR2 is ANQGSEA. This CDR3 has 13 amino acids. V dropped 8 bases and J dropped 5 bases, with 18 bases sitting between them. CDR3 coding DNA: TGCAGCTCCACCTTGGGGGGGCAGTATGGCTACACCTTC. This translates into CSSTLGGQYGYTF.

This chain links TRBV5-1 with TRBJ2-7; TRBD1 agrees at 8 bases. With V trimmed by 0 bases and J by 5 bases, 10 bases remained unmatched. Germline CDR1 is SGHRS and CDR2 is YFSETQ. The length of the CDR3 is 16 residues. CDR3 sequence reads: CASSLESAGGAHEQYF. The CDR3 DNA reads as TGCGCCAGCAGCTTGGAATCGGCAGGGGGCGCCCACGAGCAGTACTTC.

This clone appeared a few times. The CDR3 bases are TGTGCCAGCAGCCCCAGACTAGCGGGGGGGTGGGATGAGCAGTTCTTC. This translates into CASSPRLAGGWDEQFF. This chain joins TRBV7-3 and TRBJ2-1; 14 bases fit TRBD2. CDR1 SGHTA and CDR2 FQGTGA come from the germline V gene. V lost 5 bases, J lost 8 bases, and 8 bases stayed unmatched. The CDR3 totals 16 residues.

This CDR3 reads CASTGREETQYF. The CDR3 DNA reads TGCGCCAGCACGGGAAGGGAAGAGACCCAGTACTTC. V is TRBV5-1 and J is TRBJ2-5; D might be TRBD2 (5 bases). Germline V gives CDR1 SGHRS, CDR2 YFSETQ. The germline V and J ends were trimmed by 6 bases and 3 bases, with 9 bases remaining between them. The CDR3 loop spans 12 amino acids.

The chain carries TRBV10-3 and TRBJ1-6; D may be TRBD1 (6 bases). Germline V CDR1 and CDR2: ENHRY, SYGVKD. This CDR3 has 14 residues. V was clipped by 2 bases and J by 7 bases, with 9 bases between them. For the CDR3, the DNA is TGTGCCATCAGTGAGCCTGGACAGAATTCACCCCTCCACTTT. The encoded protein is CAISEPGQNSPLHF.

CDR3 in DNA: TGTGCCACACTAATAACAGGGGTCAACTATGGCTACACCTTC. Amino acid sequence: CATLITGVNYGYTF. The chain has TRBV28 and TRBJ1-2; TRBD1 aligns across 7 bases. CDR3 length: 14 residues. CDR1 is MDHEN, CDR2 SYDVKM, per germline. J was trimmed by 2 bases and V by 10 bases; bases with no gene match: 10.

The J gene is TRBJ1-1, the V gene TRBV19; the match to TRBD1 covers 9 bases. Trimming cost V 2 bases and J 4 bases; bases outside gene matches: 2. The CDR3 contains 14 residues. The germline CDR1 and CDR2 sequences are LNHDA and SQIVND (reference sequence). In DNA form, the CDR3 reads TGTGCCAGTAGTATATTGGACAGGGGCACTGAAGCTTTCTTT. This encodes CASSILDRGTEAFF.

The chain combines TRBV5-4 with TRBJ2-3; 9 bases align to TRBD2. This CDR3 has 15 residues. J was trimmed by 4 bases and V by 2 bases; bases with no gene match: 5. Germline V CDR1 and CDR2: SGHNT, YYREEE (reference sequence). CDR3: CASSLARGGPDTQYF. The CDR3 nucleotides are TGTGCCAGCAGCTTAGCGCGGGGGGGCCCAGATACGCAGTATTTT. Variable domain in full (rest from reference TRBV5-4 and TRBJ2-3): ETGVTQSPTHLIKTRGQQVTLRCSSQSGHNTVSWYQQALGQGPQFIFQYYREEENGRGNFPPRFSGLQFPNYSSELNVNALELDDSALYLCASSLARGGPDTQYFGPGTRLTVL.

V is TRBV7-8 and J is TRBJ2-5, with D perhaps TRBD2 (5 bases). Germline V lookup: CDR1 SGHVS, CDR2 FQNEAQ. CDR3 size: 14 residues. Trimming removed 5 bases at V and 1 base at J, with 11 bases between. CDR3 sequence (DNA): TGTGCCAGCAGCCACCCCAGCGGCCAAGAGACCCAGTACTTC. As protein: CASSHPSGQETQYF.

This clone is classed as medium-sized. The CDR3 bases are TGTGCCAGTAGTTCGACAGGGAAGGACGAGCAGTACTTC. Translated, it gives CASSSTGKDEQYF. This chain connects TRBV19 to TRBJ2-7; 7 nucleotides align to TRBD1. This CDR3 is 13 amino acids long. V lost 5 bases, J lost 5 bases, and 6 bases stayed unmatched. CDR1 and CDR2 from the germline V gene are LNHDA and SQIVND (reference sequence).

The chain links TRBV28 to TRBJ2-7; D not resolved. Trimming removed 3 bases at V and 4 bases at J, with 7 bases between. CDR3 length equals 12 residues. From germline, CDR1 is MDHEN and CDR2 SYDVKM. The CDR3 loop reads CASSFGEYEQYF. The DNA of the CDR3 is TGTGCCAGCAGTTTCGGAGAATACGAGCAGTACTTC. The entire variable domain, with the rest obtained from reference TRBV28 and TRBJ2-7, is as follows: DVKVTQSSRYLVKRTGEKVFLECVQDMDHENMFWYRQDPGLGLRLIYFSYDVKMKEKGDIPEGYSVSREKKERFSLILESASTNQTSMYLCASSFGEYEQYFGPGTRLTVT.

V gene TRBV5-1 combines with J gene TRBJ1-1, with 7 bases fitting TRBD1. Germline V lookup: CDR1 SGHRS, CDR2 YFSETQ. V was pared by 2 bases and J by 1 base, with 2 bases of the junction left unmatched. CDR3 size: 14 residues. CDR3 sequence (DNA): TGCGCCAGCAGCTTCTCAGGGGGGAACACTGAAGCTTTCTTT. Residues: CASSFSGGNTEAFF. Full variable domain (rest looked up from reference TRBV5-1 and TRBJ1-1): KAGVTQTPRYLIKTRGQQVTLSCSPISGHRSVSWYQQTPGQGLQFLFEYFSETQRNKGNFPGRFSGRQFSNSRSEMNVSTLELGDSALYLCASSFSGGNTEAFFGQGTRLTVV.

The chain recombines TRBV2 with TRBJ1-2; maybe TRBD1 (5 bases). The ends were cut back, 5 bases at V and 2 bases at J, with 12 bases in the middle. In germline, CDR1 is SNHLY, CDR2 FYNNEI. The CDR3 contains 14 residues. The CDR3 is CASSPSGVNYGYTF. The CDR3 nucleotides are TGTGCCAGCAGTCCCTCGGGGGTGAACTATGGCTACACCTTC.

The chain has TRBV9 and TRBJ1-4; weak D call: TRBD1 (6 bases). The CDR3 runs to 14 residues. V lost 4 bases to trimming and J lost 14 bases, with 21 bases between them. Germline V lookup: CDR1 SGDLS, CDR2 YYNGEE. CDR3 sequence (DNA): TGTGCCAGCAGCCCCGCGACAGGCCCCGAAGCGCTGTTTTTT. Protein sequence: CASSPATGPEALFF.

The chain uses TRBV28 and TRBJ1-5, with D uncertain. Trimming removed 3 bases at V and 7 bases at J, with 7 bases between. This CDR3 spans 12 amino acids. CDR1 is MDHEN and CDR2 is SYDVKM in the germline V gene. The CDR3 protein is CASSFGAQPQHF. The CDR3 DNA follows: TGTGCCAGCAGTTTTGGAGCGCAGCCCCAGCATTTT.

The chain links TRBV2 to TRBJ1-1, with 12 nucleotides matching TRBD1. With 6 bases clipped from V and 5 bases from J, the junction kept 7 bases outside the gene matches. The CDR3 contains 15 residues. CDR1 and CDR2 (germline): SNHLY, FYNNEI. The CDR3 coding sequence is TGTGCCAGCAGCCGGGACAGGGGGCGCGGGACTGAAGCTTTCTTT. It encodes CASSRDRGRGTEAFF.

This chain connects TRBV28 to TRBJ1-2; D remains ambiguous. Germline-derived CDR1 and CDR2 are MDHEN and SYDVKM. This CDR3 has 12 amino acids. The ends were cut back, 5 bases at V and 4 bases at J, with 8 bases in the middle. CDR3 protein: CASSDGVYGYTF. Written as DNA, the CDR3 is TGTGCCAGCAGTGACGGAGTCTATGGCTACACCTTC.

The chain uses TRBV6-6 and TRBJ2-7, with a tentative D call TRBD2 (5 bases). Trimming pared 2 bases from V and 1 base from J, leaving 6 bases between. Germline V CDR1 and CDR2: MNHNY, SVGAGI (reference sequence). The CDR3 runs to 13 residues. The DNA of the CDR3 is TGTGCCAGCAGTTACCCGGGGTCCTACGAGCAGTACGTC. This translates into CASSYPGSYEQYV.

The chain combines TRBV28 with TRBJ2-3, with TRBD2 identical over 9 bases. CDR1 MDHEN and CDR2 SYDVKM come from the germline V gene. There are 15 residues in the CDR3. With 6 bases clipped from V and 1 base from J, the junction kept 5 bases outside the gene matches. Here the CDR3 reads CASRSSGAGTDTQYF. The CDR3 DNA reads TGTGCCAGCAGGTCTAGCGGGGCAGGCACAGATACGCAGTATTTT.

The chain recombines TRBV25-1 with TRBJ1-2, with 12 bases identical to TRBD1. V lost 3 bases and J lost 4; bases outside the gene matches: 3. This CDR3 contains 15 residues. Germline lookup yields CDR1 MGHDK and CDR2 SYGVNS. The CDR3 DNA reads TGTGCCAGCAGTGAGAGGGACAGGGGGCTCTATGGCTACACCTTC. It codes for CASSERDRGLYGYTF.

V and J are TRBV30 and TRBJ2-1, with 11 nucleotides matching TRBD2. Losses at the gene ends were 0 bases for V and 8 bases for J; bases not matched to a gene: 6. This CDR3 has 15 amino acids. Germline assignment: CDR1 GTSNPN and CDR2 SVGIG (reference sequence). The CDR3 bases are TGTGCCTGGAGTGTTGGTAGCGGGGGGGCAGATGAGCAGTTCTTC. It translates to CAWSVGSGGADEQFF.

The chain joins TRBV14 to TRBJ1-2; D call uncertain. Germline V gene sequence: CDR1 SGHDN, CDR2 FVKESK. This CDR3 has 15 residues. V lost 6 bases and J lost 4, with 18 bases in between. This CDR3 reads CASSSSVQRVYGYTF. The CDR3 coding sequence is TGTGCCAGCAGTAGTTCAGTCCAGCGGGTCTATGGCTACACCTTC.